Listed below are T cell receptor beta chains from one sample, sequenced in a study of monozygotic twins with cystic fibrosis. The method was immunoSEQ multiplex PCR; TCRdb's version includes in-frame clones alone and lacks a portion of them. The table shows 25,000 to 40,000 clones, with nearly 98% occurring only once. Sequencing input: blood. All receptors come from a girl aged 2-10 years with cystic fibrosis. The CDR3 runs from the conserved cysteine through the conserved F or W. The order of the fields is clone size, J gene, V gene, D gene, CDR3 DNA, CDR3 protein. The D gene is left open where the match is weak. For some rows the clone size is stated as once, few or many, or as a class when expanded; others skip it.

.,TRBJ1-1,TRBV27,.,TGTGCCAGCAGTTCCCCCGGGGGCATGAACACTGAAGCTTTCTTT,CASSSPGGMNTEAFF
.,TRBJ2-1,TRBV28,.,TGTGCCAGCAGATTACGCAGGGGCGGCGAGCAGTTCTTC,CASRLRRGGEQFF
.,TRBJ1-1,TRBV4-1,.,TGCGCCAGCAGCCAAGGATTCGGGGGGATGAACACTGAAGCTTTCTTT,CASSQGFGGMNTEAFF
.,TRBJ1-5,TRBV6-1,.,TGTGCCAGCAGTGAATTGAACACCCCAACGAATCAGCCCCAGCATTTT,CASSELNTPTNQPQHF
.,TRBJ2-4,TRBV6-1,TRBD1,TGTGCCAGCAGGACAGGGAGCGTGGCCAAAAACATTCAGTACTTC,CASRTGSVAKNIQYF
once,TRBJ2-3,TRBV9,TRBD2,TGTGCCAGCAGCCTACTAGCGGATACGCAGTATTTT,CASSLLADTQYF
.,TRBJ1-2,TRBV5-4,.,TGTGCCAGCAGCCTTGGGGGAGGCTACACCTTC,CASSLGGGYTF
.,TRBJ2-7,TRBV11-2,TRBD2,TGTGCCAGCAGCTTGGCGGGAGTGTCCTACGAGCAGTACTTC,CASSLAGVSYEQYF
.,TRBJ2-1,TRBV13,TRBD2,TGTGCCAGCAGCTTAATGGGACTAGCGGGAGATGAGCAGTTCTTC,CASSLMGLAGDEQFF
.,TRBJ2-7,TRBV5-1,TRBD1,TGCGCCAGCAGCGCCGGACAGGGGGCCGTCTCCTACGAGCAGTACTTC,CASSAGQGAVSYEQYF
.,TRBJ2-3,TRBV27,TRBD2,TGTGCCAGCAATAACCTAGCGGGAGGGCCCGCAGGGGCGGATACGCAGTATTTT,CASNNLAGGPAGADTQYF
.,TRBJ1-2,TRBV6-1,TRBD1,TGTGCCAGCAGGACGGACAGGAATTACTATGGCTACACCTTC,CASRTDRNYYGYTF
.,TRBJ2-3,TRBV5-1,TRBD2,TGCGCCAGCAGCTTTTTACTAGCGGGAGCGGAAGATACGCAGTATTTT,CASSFLLAGAEDTQYF
.,TRBJ2-2,TRBV6-1,TRBD2,TGTGCCAGCAGTCAAAGCGGGGTTAACACCGGGGAGCTGTTTTTT,CASSQSGVNTGELFF
.,TRBJ2-7,TRBV7-2,TRBD1,TGTGCCAGCAGCCGGACAACGACAGGGGCAACCTACGAGCAGTACTTC,CASSRTTTGATYEQYF
.,TRBJ2-3,TRBV6-5,.,TGTGCCAGCAGTTACTCGCGGGCTAGGTCAGATACGCAGTATTTT,CASSYSRARSDTQYF
.,TRBJ2-5,TRBV13,.,TGTGCCAGCAGCCCTCGGAGCCAAGAGACCCAGTACTTC,CASSPRSQETQYF
.,TRBJ2-7,TRBV5-6,.,TGTGCCAGCAGCTTGGGGGGCGGCGAGCAGTACTTC,CASSLGGGEQYF
.,TRBJ2-7,TRBV5-1,TRBD2,TGCGCCAGCACCCTAGCGGGAGAGCCCTACGAGCAGTACTTC,CASTLAGEPYEQYF
.,TRBJ2-1,TRBV18,.,TGTGCCAGCTCACCCCTGGCGGGATCAGGCAATGAGCAGTTCTTC,CASSPLAGSGNEQFF
.,TRBJ2-7,TRBV6-5,.,TGTGCCAGCAGTTCTCTCTCCTACGAGCAGTACTTC,CASSSLSYEQYF
.,TRBJ2-2,TRBV27,.,TGTGCCAGCATGGAGAGTAACACCGGGGAGCTGTTTTTT,CASMESNTGELFF
.,TRBJ1-1,TRBV7-9,.,TGTGCCAGCACCTCCTCGACGGCTGAAGCTTTCTTT,CASTSSTAEAFF
.,TRBJ2-3,TRBV10-3,TRBD1,TGTGCCATCAGTGACACAGGGGCCAGCACAGATACGCAGTATTTT,CAISDTGASTDTQYF
few,TRBJ2-2,TRBV6-5,.,TGTGCCAGCAGTTACTCGGGGAGCGTGAACACCGGGGAGCTGTTTTTT,CASSYSGSVNTGELFF
once,TRBJ2-7,TRBV7-9,.,TGTGCCAGCAGCTTGGGCAACTCCTACGAGCAGTACTTC,CASSLGNSYEQYF
once,TRBJ2-3,TRBV7-2,TRBD2,TGTGCCAGCAGCTTAAGCCTAGCGGGAGGGAAGGGCACAGATACGCAGTATTTT,CASSLSLAGGKGTDTQYF
.,TRBJ1-1,TRBV5-1,.,TGCGCCAGCAGCTTGCTTGAAAACACTGAAGCTTTCTTT,CASSLLENTEAFF
.,TRBJ2-3,TRBV18,.,TGTGCCAGCACCGGTACTCTTGAGGATACGCAGTATTTT,CASTGTLEDTQYF
.,TRBJ1-1,TRBV5-1,.,TGCGCCAGCAGCTGGAAAATGGGCACTGAAGCTTTCTTT,CASSWKMGTEAFF
.,TRBJ1-5,TRBV19,TRBD1,TGTGCCAGTAGTATAGGCACCGGGACAGGGGGCGGTCAGCCCCAGCATTTT,CASSIGTGTGGGQPQHF
.,TRBJ1-2,TRBV28,.,TGTGCCAGCAGTTTCAGAGGTGGCTATGGCTACACCTTC,CASSFRGGYGYTF
.,TRBJ2-1,TRBV30,TRBD1,TGTGCCTCCGGACAGGTCTACAATGAGCAGTTCTTC,CASGQVYNEQFF
.,TRBJ1-3,TRBV5-1,.,TGCGCCAGCAGCCTGGACAGTCGAAACACCATATATTTT,CASSLDSRNTIYF
.,TRBJ2-7,TRBV5-5,.,TGTGCCAGCAGCGGAGGGACAACCGGCTACGAGCAGTACTTC,CASSGGTTGYEQYF
.,TRBJ1-1,TRBV29-1,.,TGCAGCGTTGAAGGGCAGCATCGGATGAGAACTGAAGCTTTCTTT,CSVEGQHRMRTEAFF
.,TRBJ1-1,TRBV5-1,.,TGCGCCAGCGGACGGTTCGAGGGGATTGGGACGTGGGAGAGTCGGGCTTTCTTT,CASGRFEGIGTWESRAFF
.,TRBJ1-1,TRBV30,.,TGTGCCTGGAGTGTTCAGGGTTACACTGAAGCTTTCTTT,CAWSVQGYTEAFF